These 14 T cell receptor beta chains came from one sample sequenced in a study of OX40 agonist ivuxolimab in advanced cancers. Profiled with immunoSEQ multiplex PCR; TCRdb holds only in-frame clones, not every one. The sample has about 79,000 clones; roughly 88% are singletons. Sample: CD4+ or CD8+ T cells sorted from blood, taken in a trial of the OX40 agonist ivuxolimab. These receptors were taken from an adult with an advanced solid tumor such as melanoma, head and neck, liver or kidney cancer.

The chain employs TRBV11-3 and TRBJ2-1; TRBD2 aligns across 9 bases. The ends lost 3 bases at V and 7 bases at J; junction bases unmatched: 7. Germline V gene sequence: CDR1 SGHNT, CDR2 YENEEA. CDR3 length: 15 amino acids. This chain's CDR3 is CASSFPSGAWNEQFF. The CDR3 coding sequence is TGTGCCAGCAGCTTTCCTAGCGGGGCCTGGAATGAGCAGTTCTTC.

The rearrangement joins TRBV5-1 to TRBJ2-2; 11 nucleotides align to TRBD2. The CDR3 is 17 residues long. Trimming cost V 1 base and J 4 bases; bases outside gene matches: 6. The germline gives CDR1 SGHRS, CDR2 YFSETQ. Here the CDR3 DNA reads TGCGCCAGCAGCTTGCCTAGCGGGAGGAGTGGCACCGGGGAGCTGTTTTTT. This gives the protein CASSLPSGRSGTGELFF.

The CDR3 protein is CASSAQDGTEAFF. CDR3 in DNA: TGTGCCAGCAGTGCACAGGACGGGACTGAAGCTTTCTTT. The chain recombines TRBV6-6 with TRBJ1-1; tentative D call: TRBD1 (5 bases). There are 13 residues in the CDR3. With 5 bases removed from V and 5 bases from J, the gap between germline ends came to 12 bases. The V gene's germline CDR1 is MNHNY and CDR2 SVGAGI (reference sequence).

J is TRBJ2-7 and V is TRBV7-3; no firm D call. The V end was cut by 5 bases, the J end by 11 bases, with 7 bases between. Per germline, CDR1 SGHTA and CDR2 FQGTGA. The CDR3 has 9 residues. This chain's CDR3 is CASSPREYF. The CDR3 DNA is TGTGCCAGCAGCCCTCGGGAGTACTTC.

This chain joins TRBV28 and TRBJ2-5; tentative D call: TRBD1 (5 bases). Looked up from germline, CDR1 is MDHEN and CDR2 is SYDVKM. This CDR3 has 15 amino acids. Trimming stripped 4 bases from V and 1 base from J, with 13 bases between. The CDR3 sequence: CASSSSGSSQETQYF. The CDR3 bases are TGTGCCAGCAGTTCTTCAGGGTCTTCCCAAGAGACCCAGTACTTC.

The V call is TRBV5-1, the J call TRBJ2-2; TRBD1 matches 8 bases. The CDR3 covers 16 residues. The V gene end was trimmed by 5 bases and the J gene end by 1 base; junction bases not matched to a gene: 7. The V gene's germline CDR1 is SGHRS and CDR2 YFSETQ. In DNA form, the CDR3 reads TGCGCCAGCAGTCGATCCGGGACAGGGAACACCGGGGAGCTGTTTTTT. It encodes CASSRSGTGNTGELFF.

This chain connects TRBV18 to TRBJ1-4; 7 nucleotides line up with TRBD1. The CDR3 has 14 amino acids. The ends lost 5 bases at V and 6 bases at J; junction bases unmatched: 6. CDR1 is KGHSH, CDR2 LQKENI, per germline. CDR3 nucleotide sequence: TGTGCCAGCTCATACGACAGGGTAGATGAAAAACTGTTTTTT. This translates into CASSYDRVDEKLFF.

This clone has only a few counts. The CDR3 DNA follows: TGTGCCAGCAGTTTATCGAGGCAGGGGTTGGCAGATACGCAGTATTTT. Residues: CASSLSRQGLADTQYF. The chain combines TRBV6-6 with TRBJ2-3; a weak D match, TRBD1 (6 bases). V was cut by 4 bases and J by 4 bases, with 18 bases left in between. Per germline, CDR1 MNHNY and CDR2 SVGAGI (reference sequence). The CDR3 runs 16 residues.

This clone was detected a few times. The gene calls are TRBV30 and TRBJ2-2; 9 bases fit TRBD2. Per the germline V gene, CDR1 is GTSNPN and CDR2 is SVGIG (reference sequence). There are 16 residues in the CDR3. Trimming at V came to 0 bases and at J to 7 bases, leaving 9 bases not matched to a gene. The CDR3 protein is CAWSVKGLAFNGELFF. CDR3 nucleotides: TGTGCCTGGAGTGTTAAGGGACTAGCCTTCAACGGGGAGCTGTTTTTT. Supplemented by reference TRBV30 and TRBJ2-2, the full variable domain reads SQTIHQWPATLVQPVGSPLSLECTVEGTSNPNLYWYRQAAGRGLQLLFYSVGIGQISSEVPQNLSASRPQDRQFILSSKKLLLSDSGFYLCAWSVKGLAFNGELFFGEGSRLTVL.

The chain carries TRBV4-1 and TRBJ2-5, with D unresolved. V dropped 0 bases and J dropped 3 bases, with 5 bases sitting between them. This CDR3 has 13 amino acids. The germline V gene has CDR1 MGHRA and CDR2 YSYEKL. CDR3 amino acids: CASSQDRKETQYF. The CDR3 DNA reads TGCGCCAGCAGCCAAGACAGAAAAGAGACCCAGTACTTC.

This clone has just one count. The rearrangement uses TRBV28 and TRBJ2-1, with TRBD1 matching 8 bases. The length of the CDR3 is 15 residues. V lost 4 bases, J lost 8 bases, and 10 bases stayed unmatched. Germline V CDR1 and CDR2: MDHEN, SYDVKM. CDR3 sequence: CASSSHQTGADEQFF. CDR3 bases: TGTGCCAGCAGTTCCCATCAGACAGGGGCGGATGAGCAGTTCTTC.

The chain combines TRBV5-3 with TRBJ2-1, with 14 bases identical to TRBD2. TRBV5-3 is identified as an open reading frame with a role that is uncertain. The trim removed 4 bases at V and 14 bases at J, leaving 8 bases unmatched. The CDR3 is 14 amino acids. The CDR3 DNA reads as TGTGCCAGAAGCGGGGGACTAGCGGGAGTTGCAAAGTTCTTC. Amino acids: CARSGGLAGVAKFF.

The rearrangement joins TRBV6-6 to TRBJ2-1, with a weak D call TRBD2 (6 bases). V shed 7 bases and J shed 5 bases, with 18 bases lying between them. The CDR3 is 15 amino acids. Looked up from germline, CDR1 is MNHNY and CDR2 is SVGAGI (reference sequence). The CDR3 sequence is CASNPVGGGHNEQFF. The CDR3 DNA reads TGTGCCAGCAACCCTGTGGGAGGTGGCCACAATGAGCAGTTCTTC.

This clone was detected a few times. The chain joins TRBV5-6 to TRBJ2-1; D gene uncertain. The germline CDR1 and CDR2 sequences are SGHDT and YYEEEE. The CDR3 consists of 14 residues. The germline V and J ends were trimmed by 0 bases and 5 bases, with 9 bases remaining between them. In nucleotides, the CDR3 is TGTGCCAGCAGCTTGGGATTCCGTAACAATGAGCAGTTCTTC. It translates to CASSLGFRNNEQFF.